This T cell receptor (beta chain) was retrieved from a study of blood T cell repertoires in COVID-19 (dated by TCRdb to about 2020). General notes on the study: Collaborator samples came from the United States, Italy and Spain and covered acute and convalescent phases of COVID-19. The samples were drawn from the first 160 participants of the ongoing ImmuneRACE study and from 950 to 1,500 subjects provided by 6 global collaborators. Sample metadata almost always included a de-identified subject ID, COVID-19 status, age in years and sex. Deeply sampled blood TCRbeta repertoires from subjects exposed to, actively infected with, or recovered from COVID-19 were included in the dataset. The material from the prospective study consisted of cDNA or gDNA derived from T cells, B-cell-depleted T cells, or PBMCs. Where HLA class I and class II types were available, the types were taken from metadata supplied by the sample provider, not from assay-based typing. The repertoires were released in a freely available public database intended as a resource for research on the immune response to SARS-CoV-2.

General study outcomes and caveats: Clinical and demographic metadata were provided uncurated, with the amount varying by source and participant.

Per the germline V gene, MNHEY is the CDR1 and SVGAGI is the CDR2. The CDR3 sequence holds 13 residues, the cysteine and phenylalanine included. Only the CDR3 DNA stays, 39 bases, in frame from base 1. Whole blood was collected in K2EDTA tubes by collaborating institutions according to the institutions' own protocols. Collaborator samples were shipped for TCRbeta analysis as frozen whole blood, isolated PBMCs, or DNA extracted from either sample type. TCRbeta CDR3 regions were amplified from genomic DNA using the immunoSEQ Assay, a bias-controlled multiplex PCR. For the original study's pipeline: The number of nucleated cells in each sample was estimated by amplification of reference gene primers within the assay. To quantify the absolute abundance of each unique TCRbeta CDR3 rearrangement, sequence reads were collapsed and filtered. For each sample, productive Simpson clonality was calculated by taking the square root of Simpson's diversity index across productive rearrangements. What TCRdb holds here is the immuneACCESS table cut down to in-frame rearrangements. Part of the clones is not present; checked against another copy, under half of the missing clones reflect an unresolved V gene, and the others are unexplained. For V, J and clone size, that table is used; D and trimming come from the DNA. For this sample the table gives about 70,000 clones, of which around three quarters were detected only once. The ten top clones hold around 16% of the sample.

This clone turned up a few times. There is no known antigen for this receptor. The junction departs from the called germline gene at one end, perhaps through a read error. The sequencing sample was made of peripheral blood. The chain joins TRBV6-5 to TRBJ1-2, with an unclear D gene assignment. This receptor was obtained from a human donor in a cohort sampled during active COVID-19. CDR3 reads: CASSDSFGYGYTF. The DNA sequence is given as TGTGCCAGCAGTGACTCGTTCGGTTATGGCTACACCTTC.